This is a list of T cell receptor beta chains from one sample in a study of T-cell reconstitution after alpha-beta-depleted transplantation in children. Using its own MiXCR run on the PCR reads, TCRdb lists one record per CDR3 protein. The sample contains about 300,000 distinct CDR3 sequences, about 9.5% of which appear only once. The sequenced sample was PBMCs, obtained before TCRalphabeta/CD19-depleted stem cell transplant. These receptors were taken from a boy younger than two with acute myeloid leukemia, due to receive a stem cell transplant. Both conserved end residues are part of each CDR3. Fields, in order: D gene, V gene, CDR3 length, clone size, J gene, CDR3 DNA, CDR3 protein. D genes are given only for firm matches. Not every row has a clone size; where given, it reads once, few, many or a size class.

D: -
V: TRBV19
length: 14
size: -
J: TRBJ2-4
DNA: TGTGCCAGTAGTGTCTTGACAGCCAAAAACATTCAGTACTTC
CDR3: CASSVLTAKNIQYF

D: TRBD2
V: TRBV7-2
length: 15
size: many
J: TRBJ2-7
DNA: TGTGCCAGCAGCCTGTCTAGCGGGAGTCCCTACGAGCAGTACTTC
CDR3: CASSLSSGSPYEQYF

D: TRBD1
V: TRBV7-9
length: 14
size: many
J: TRBJ1-1
DNA: TGTGCCAGCAGCGCTGACAGGGGACGTACTGAAGCTTTCTTT
CDR3: CASSADRGRTEAFF

D: -
V: TRBV7-6
length: 15
size: many
J: TRBJ1-1
DNA: TGTGCCAGCAGCTTAAGTCCGGCGGGAAACACTGAAGCTTTCTTT
CDR3: CASSLSPAGNTEAFF

D: -
V: TRBV21-1
length: 15
size: many
J: TRBJ2-3
DNA: TGTGCCAGCAACCAAAGAGGGGGATCGACAGATACGCAGTATTTT
CDR3: CASNQRGGSTDTQYF

D: TRBD2
V: TRBV4-3
length: 18
size: many
J: TRBJ2-2
DNA: TGCGCCAGCAGCCAAAATGTATACACTAGCGGATACACCGGGGAGCTGTTTTTT
CDR3: CASSQNVYTSGYTGELFF

D: TRBD1
V: TRBV15
length: 14
size: many
J: TRBJ2-7
DNA: TGTGCCACCAGCAGCGGGACAGGGATATACGAGCAGTACTTC
CDR3: CATSSGTGIYEQYF

D: TRBD2
V: TRBV5-1
length: 15
size: many
J: TRBJ2-3
DNA: TGCGCCAGCAGCTTGGGACGGGAGGTCCAAGATACGCAGTATTTT
CDR3: CASSLGREVQDTQYF

D: -
V: TRBV27
length: 15
size: few
J: TRBJ2-6
DNA: TGTGCCAGCAGTTTGCTGCTCTCTGGGGCCAACGTCCTGACTTTC
CDR3: CASSLLLSGANVLTF

D: -
V: TRBV12-3/TRBV12-4
length: 13
size: many
J: TRBJ2-1
DNA: TGTGCCAGCAGTTCTAGGACAGACAATGAGCAGTTCTTC
CDR3: CASSSRTDNEQFF